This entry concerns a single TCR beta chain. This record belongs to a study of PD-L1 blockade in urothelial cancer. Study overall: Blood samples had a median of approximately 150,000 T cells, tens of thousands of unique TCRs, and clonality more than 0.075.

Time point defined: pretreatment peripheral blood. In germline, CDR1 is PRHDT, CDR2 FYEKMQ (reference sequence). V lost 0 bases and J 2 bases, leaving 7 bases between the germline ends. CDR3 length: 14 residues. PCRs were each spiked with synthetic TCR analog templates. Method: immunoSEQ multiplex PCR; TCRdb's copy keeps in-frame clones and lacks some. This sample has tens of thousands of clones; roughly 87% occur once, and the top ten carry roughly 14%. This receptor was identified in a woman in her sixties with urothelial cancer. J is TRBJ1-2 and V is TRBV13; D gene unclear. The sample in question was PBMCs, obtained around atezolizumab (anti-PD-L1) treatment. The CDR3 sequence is CASSLGESNYGYTF. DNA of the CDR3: TGTGCCAGCAGCTTAGGAGAAAGCAACTATGGCTACACCTTC.